Following are 32 T cell receptor beta chains from one sample sequenced in a study of blood T cell repertoires in COVID-19. Sequenced by immunoSEQ multiplex PCR; TCRdb stores in-frame clones only, minus some. The data show 310,000 or so clones, 90% seen once. What was sequenced was PBMCs or T cells enriched from blood (not recorded which). The receptors shown here come from a woman younger than 45 who had recovered from COVID-19.

The V call is TRBV19, the J call TRBJ1-5; perhaps TRBD1 as D (6 bases). Germline CDR1 LNHDA, CDR2 SQIVND (reference sequence). This CDR3 is built from 16 residues. Trimming shortened V by 7 bases and J by 1 base, and 17 bases separated the two germline ends. CDR3 sequence (DNA): TGTGCCAGTACCTCGATAGGGGGGGCGAGCAATCAGCCCCAGCATTTT. This encodes CASTSIGGASNQPQHF.

The chain is built from TRBV6-2 or TRBV6-3 and TRBJ2-7, with D perhaps matching TRBD1 (6 bases). Trimming cost V 4 bases and J 4 bases, with 14 bases left between them. The CDR3 totals 14 residues. CDR1 and CDR2 from the germline V gene are MNHEY and SVGEGT. The CDR3 loop is CASSLNRVWYEQYF. The CDR3 DNA follows: TGTGCCAGCAGTTTAAACAGGGTTTGGTACGAGCAGTACTTC.

This rearrangement joins TRBV19 to TRBJ1-4, with TRBD1 matching over 9 bases. CDR3 length: 16 residues. Germline loops: CDR1 LNHDA, CDR2 SQIVND (reference sequence). V lost 6 bases, J lost 0 bases, and 5 bases stayed unmatched. The CDR3 here is CASRDRGRATNEKLFF. CDR3 sequence (DNA): TGTGCCAGTAGAGACAGGGGGAGAGCAACTAATGAAAAACTGTTTTTT.

The V and J genes are TRBV6-4 and TRBJ2-1; 7 bases agree with TRBD1. Germline CDR1 reads MRHNA; CDR2 reads SNTAGT. With V trimmed by 5 bases and J by 1 base, 5 bases remained unmatched. This CDR3 is 15 amino acids long. In DNA, the CDR3 is TGTGCCAGCAGTACCGGGACAGCATCCTACAATGAGCAGTTCTTC. Translation gives CASSTGTASYNEQFF.

The chain carries TRBV2 and TRBJ2-3; D ambiguous. This CDR3 spans 15 amino acids. Germline-derived CDR1 and CDR2 are SNHLY and FYNNEI. Trimming shortened V by 6 bases and J by 0 bases, and 13 bases separated the two germline ends. The CDR3 reads CASRIQALSTDTQYF. In DNA, the CDR3 is TGTGCCAGCAGAATCCAGGCCCTTAGCACAGATACGCAGTATTTT. The entire variable domain, with the rest obtained from reference TRBV2 and TRBJ2-3, is as follows: EPEVTQTPSHQVTQMGQEVILRCVPISNHLYFYWYRQILGQKVEFLVSFYNNEISEKSEIFDDQFSVERPDGSNFTLKIRSTKLEDSAMYFCASRIQALSTDTQYFGPGTRLTVL.

The rearrangement uses TRBV3-1 (or the pseudogene TRBV3-2) and TRBJ1-2; D call uncertain. Germline V gives CDR1 LGHDT, CDR2 YNNKEL (reference sequence). V lost 0 bases, J lost 4 bases, and 12 bases lay in between. The CDR3 runs 15 residues. The CDR3 here is CASSQELTTAYGYTF. The CDR3 DNA follows: TGTGCCAGCAGCCAAGAATTGACTACAGCCTATGGCTACACCTTC.

The chain combines TRBV5-1 with TRBJ1-1, with a possible D match to TRBD1 (6 bases). Germline CDR1 is SGHRS and CDR2 is YFSETQ. This CDR3 is 13 amino acids long. V lost 4 bases and J 4 bases, leaving 11 bases between the germline ends. The CDR3 sequence: CASSPRDITEAFF. The CDR3 nucleotides read TGCGCCAGCAGCCCCCGGGACATCACTGAAGCTTTCTTT.

The chain has TRBV7-9 and TRBJ2-2, with a possible D match to TRBD1 (6 bases). The germline V and J ends were trimmed by 5 bases and 4 bases, with 8 bases remaining between them. Germline CDR1 SEHNR, CDR2 FQNEAQ (reference sequence). CDR3 length equals 13 residues. The CDR3 coding sequence is TGTGCCAGCAGCCGAGGGGGCACCGGGGAGCTGTTTTTT. Its translation is CASSRGGTGELFF.

The table lists this clone with a count of one. V is TRBV28 and J is TRBJ1-1; no clear D gene. Trimming took off 5 bases at V and 10 bases at J, with 20 bases between the two ends. Looked up from germline, CDR1 is MDHEN and CDR2 is SYDVKM. This CDR3 region has 14 residues. CDR3: CASSLGTMSVGAFF. The CDR3 DNA reads as TGTGCCAGCAGTCTGGGCACGATGTCGGTCGGAGCTTTCTTT.

The V gene is TRBV29-1, the J gene TRBJ1-1; 9 positions agree with TRBD1. Per germline, CDR1 SQVTM and CDR2 ANQGSEA. CDR3 length: 13 amino acids. With V trimmed by 4 bases and J by 1 base, 1 base remained unmatched. The CDR3 nucleotides are TGCAGCGTTGGGGGACAGGGGAACACTGAAGCTTTCTTT. It yields the protein CSVGGQGNTEAFF. The whole variable domain, remainder taken from reference TRBV29-1 and TRBJ1-1, is SAVISQKPSRDICQRGTSLTIQCQVDSQVTMMFWYRQQPGQSLTLIATANQGSEATYESGFVIDKFPISRPNLTFSTLTVSNMSPEDSSIYLCSVGGQGNTEAFFGQGTRLTVV.

This chain links TRBV6-5 with TRBJ2-2; maybe TRBD2 (6 bases). Per the germline V gene, CDR1 is MNHEY and CDR2 is SVGAGI. V lost 4 bases and J lost 3, with 9 bases in between. The CDR3 runs 14 residues. The chain's CDR3 is CASSFRRDTGELFF. The CDR3 region has the DNA TGTGCCAGCAGTTTTCGGAGGGACACCGGGGAGCTGTTTTTT.

V usage is TRBV15 and J usage is TRBJ1-1; unclear D gene. Germline CDR1 and CDR2: LNHNV and YYDKDF (reference sequence). CDR3 size: 12 residues. V was shortened by 4 bases and J by 3 bases, with 6 bases between the two germline ends. The CDR3 loop is CATSTTDTEAFF. For the CDR3, the DNA is TGTGCCACCAGCACAACAGACACTGAAGCTTTCTTT.

The rearrangement joins TRBV28 to TRBJ2-7, with TRBD1 matching over 8 bases. The CDR3 sequence is 13 residues long. Germline CDR1 is MDHEN and CDR2 is SYDVKM. V was pared by 10 bases and J by 2 bases, with 7 bases of the junction left unmatched. Written as DNA, the CDR3 is TGTGCCACCGCGGGACAGGTACCCTACGAGCAGTACTTC. Translation: CATAGQVPYEQYF. Full variable domain (missing parts from reference TRBV28 and TRBJ2-7): DVKVTQSSRYLVKRTGEKVFLECVQDMDHENMFWYRQDPGLGLRLIYFSYDVKMKEKGDIPEGYSVSREKKERFSLILESASTNQTSMYLCATAGQVPYEQYFGPGTRLTVT.

This chain links TRBV25-1 with TRBJ2-7, with TRBD1 as a possible D gene (5 bases). Germline V CDR1 and CDR2: MGHDK, SYGVNS. Trimming removed 9 bases from V and 5 bases from J, with 17 bases in between. This CDR3 spans 13 amino acids. The CDR3 sequence: CASGETGVHEQYF. For the CDR3, the DNA is TGTGCCAGTGGTGAAACAGGCGTGCACGAGCAGTACTTC.

In this sample, this clone turned up once. The J gene is TRBJ1-2, the V gene TRBV27, with a tentative D call TRBD1 (5 bases). Germline V gene lookup returns CDR1 MNHEY and CDR2 SMNVEV (reference sequence). Trimming pared 2 bases from V and 4 bases from J, leaving 8 bases between. This CDR3 contains 13 residues. CDR3 region: CASSLGAAYGYTF. CDR3 nucleotides: TGTGCCAGCAGTTTAGGGGCAGCCTATGGCTACACCTTC.

The V call is TRBV6-5, the J call TRBJ1-1; D is unresolved. Trimming took 1 base from V and 3 from J, leaving 6 bases between them. Germline lookup yields CDR1 MNHEY and CDR2 SVGAGI. The CDR3 length is 13 residues. CDR3 region: CASSYFLDTEAFF. CDR3 DNA: TGTGCCAGCAGTTACTTCCTAGACACTGAAGCTTTCTTT.

The CDR3 sequence: CASRVATGPYTGELFF. The CDR3 region has the DNA TGTGCCAGCAGGGTCGCAACAGGGCCCTACACCGGGGAGCTGTTTTTT. The rearrangement uses TRBV28 and TRBJ2-2; weak D call: TRBD1 (6 bases). V was clipped by 6 bases and J by 3 bases, with 17 bases between them. This CDR3 comprises 16 residues. Germline V CDR1 and CDR2: MDHEN, SYDVKM.

The V and J genes are TRBV6-6 and TRBJ1-5; unclear D gene. CDR1 and CDR2 (germline): MNHNY, SVGAGI (reference sequence). The CDR3 is 14 residues long. Trimming stripped 0 bases from V and 8 bases from J, with 11 bases between. The chain's CDR3 is CASSYSGLEEPQHF. The CDR3 bases are TGTGCCAGCAGTTACTCTGGTCTCGAGGAGCCCCAGCATTTT.

For the CDR3, the DNA is TGTGCCAGCAGCGCTAGCGGGAGGGTTGACGAGCAGTACTTC. Its protein product is CASSASGRVDEQYF. This chain connects TRBV9 to TRBJ2-7; 12 nucleotides agree with TRBD2. Losses at the gene ends were 3 bases for V and 5 bases for J; bases not matched to a gene: 3. This CDR3 comprises 14 residues. CDR1 and CDR2 (germline): SGDLS, YYNGEE.

A single count supports this clone. CDR3 nucleotides: TGTGCCACCAGCCAGGGGTGGACAGCGAACACCGGGGAGCTGTTTTTT. Protein sequence: CATSQGWTANTGELFF. The gene calls are TRBV24-1 and TRBJ2-2, with D maybe TRBD1 (6 bases). Trimming removed 7 bases at V and 0 bases at J, with 14 bases between. The CDR3 spans 16 residues. Germline CDR1 reads KGHDR; CDR2 reads SFDVKD.

This chain links TRBV19 with TRBJ2-7; TRBD1 aligns across 10 bases. CDR1 LNHDA and CDR2 SQIVND come from the germline V gene (reference sequence). There are 14 residues in the CDR3. The ends lost 4 bases at V and 5 bases at J; junction bases unmatched: 5. The CDR3 reads CASSSGDRGNEQYF. CDR3 in DNA: TGTGCCAGTAGTAGTGGGGACAGGGGCAACGAGCAGTACTTC.

The chain uses TRBV27 and TRBJ2-1; TRBD1 matches 9 bases. The junction had 11 bases not matched to a gene; V was cut back by 6 bases and J by 5 bases. The CDR3 is 16 amino acids. Looked up from germline, CDR1 is MNHEY and CDR2 is SMNVEV (reference sequence). CDR3 DNA: TGTGCCAGCAGCTCCGGGACAGGGTCTTTAAACAATGAGCAGTTCTTC. This gives the protein CASSSGTGSLNNEQFF.

The V gene is TRBV7-3, the J gene TRBJ1-6, with 7 bases that match TRBD1. Per germline, CDR1 SGHTA and CDR2 FQGTGA. After removal of 5 bases from V and 5 bases from J, the junction contained 3 bases not matched to a gene. The CDR3 extends over 14 amino acids. The chain's CDR3 is CASSPQGDNSPLHF. In DNA form, the CDR3 reads TGTGCCAGCAGCCCCCAGGGGGATAATTCACCCCTCCACTTT.

The V and J genes are TRBV14 and TRBJ1-6; 8 bases agree with TRBD1. V gave up 1 base and J gave up 3 bases; unmatched junction bases: 5. Germline V lookup: CDR1 SGHDN, CDR2 FVKESK. This CDR3 is built from 17 residues. CDR3 amino acids: CASSQVAGTGYNSPLHF. The CDR3 bases are TGTGCCAGCAGCCAAGTAGCTGGGACAGGCTATAATTCACCCCTCCACTTT.

The chain couples TRBV7-9 to TRBJ2-7; D not resolved. Germline-derived CDR1 and CDR2 are SEHNR and FQNEAQ (reference sequence). CDR3 length: 14 amino acids. The ends were cut back, 3 bases at V and 0 bases at J, with 9 bases in the middle. The CDR3 region is CASSFGGLSYEQYF. The CDR3, as DNA: TGTGCCAGCAGCTTTGGCGGCCTCTCCTACGAGCAGTACTTC.

The rearrangement joins TRBV6-4 to TRBJ2-1, with 10 bases aligning to TRBD2. Losses at the gene ends were 10 bases for V and 2 bases for J; bases not matched to a gene: 5. Germline V CDR1 and CDR2: MRHNA, SNTAGT. The CDR3 has 14 amino acids. CDR3 region: CATNGLAAYNEQFF. Written as DNA, the CDR3 is TGTGCCACTAACGGACTAGCGGCCTACAATGAGCAGTTCTTC.

The rearrangement uses TRBV20-1 and TRBJ2-1; possible D gene TRBD2, 6 bases. V was shortened by 6 bases and J by 10 bases, with 10 bases between the two germline ends. Germline V gene lookup returns CDR1 DFQATT and CDR2 SNEGSKA (reference sequence). The length of the CDR3 is 10 residues. The DNA of the CDR3 is TGCAGTGCCGAACGGGGGGAGCAGTTCTTC. It yields the protein CSAERGEQFF.

V is TRBV2 and J is TRBJ1-1; D may be TRBD1 (5 bases). This CDR3 spans 13 amino acids. The germline gives CDR1 SNHLY, CDR2 FYNNEI. V lost 4 bases to trimming and J lost 1 base, with 7 bases between them. DNA for the CDR3: TGTGCCAGCAGTGCCGGGGGGAACACTGAAGCTTTCTTT. The encoded protein is CASSAGGNTEAFF.

The chain carries TRBV12-3 or TRBV12-4 and TRBJ1-2; no clear D gene. This CDR3 has 13 amino acids. The V and J ends lost 5 bases and 2 bases respectively, with 9 bases between them. CDR3: CASSLSTNYGYTF. The CDR3 DNA reads as TGTGCCAGCAGTCTAAGTACCAACTATGGCTACACCTTC.

This clone was seen only once. The genes are TRBV7-8 and TRBJ1-5, with D maybe TRBD1 (5 bases). V was trimmed by 5 bases and J by 6 bases, leaving 20 bases between them. CDR3 length: 16 residues. The germline V gene has CDR1 SGHVS and CDR2 FQNEAQ. Here the CDR3 reads CASSPRRGGIGQPQHF. CDR3 in DNA: TGTGCCAGCAGCCCCAGGAGGGGTGGAATCGGTCAGCCCCAGCATTTT. Drawing the rest from reference TRBV7-8 and TRBJ1-5, the complete variable domain is GAGVSQSPRYKVAKRGQDVALRCDPISGHVSLFWYQQALGQGPEFLTYFQNEAQLDKSGLPSDRFFAERPEGSVSTLKIQRTQQEDSAVYLCASSPRRGGIGQPQHFGDGTRLSIL.

The DNA of the CDR3 is TGTGCCAGCAGCTTCAAACTGGGGCTATCTGGAAACACCATATATTTT. Translated, it gives CASSFKLGLSGNTIYF. The chain uses TRBV11-2 and TRBJ1-3, with D perhaps TRBD1 (5 bases). Germline V gives CDR1 SGHAT, CDR2 FQNNGV. The CDR3 loop spans 16 amino acids. The V and J ends lost 3 bases and 1 base respectively, with 13 bases between them. The full variable domain, in which reference TRBV11-2 and TRBJ1-3 provide the parts outside the CDR3, is EAGVAQSPRYKIIEKRQSVAFWCNPISGHATLYWYQQILGQGPKLLIQFQNNGVVDDSQLPKDRFSAERLKGVDSTLKIQPAKLEDSAVYLCASSFKLGLSGNTIYFGEGSWLTVV.

V usage is TRBV19 and J usage is TRBJ2-7, with D possibly being TRBD2 (6 bases). This CDR3 comprises 12 residues. Germline assignment: CDR1 LNHDA and CDR2 SQIVND (reference sequence). The V end was cut by 9 bases, the J end by 1 base, with 10 bases between. CDR3 protein: CASSEGSYEQYF. Here the CDR3 DNA reads TGTGCCAGCTCGGAGGGGTCCTACGAGCAGTACTTC.